This entry lists 30 T cell receptor beta chains sequenced from one sample in a study of T cell responses to AZD1222 COVID-19 vaccine. Some clones are missing from TCRdb's copy, which holds only in-frame ones; the method was immunoSEQ multiplex PCR. The sample holds about 130,000 clones, about nine tenths seen once. The sequenced sample was peripheral blood, obtained on day 0 of AZD1222 vaccination. The receptors were sampled from an adult in good health.

The chain carries TRBV7-2 and TRBJ1-1; perhaps TRBD1 as D (6 bases). The germline V gene has CDR1 SGHTA and CDR2 FQGNSA. The CDR3 is 13 amino acids. V was pared by 5 bases and J by 2 bases, with 9 bases between. CDR3 protein: CASSGRGNTEAFF. The CDR3 nucleotides read TGTGCCAGCAGCGGCAGGGGCAACACTGAAGCTTTCTTT.

This rearrangement joins TRBV7-8 to TRBJ2-7; D unresolved. V was cut by 5 bases and J by 7 bases, with 12 bases left in between. This CDR3 comprises 12 residues. CDR1 and CDR2 (germline): SGHVS, FQNEAQ. CDR3 region: CASSPRKWEQYF. CDR3 DNA sequence: TGTGCCAGCAGCCCCCGTAAGTGGGAGCAGTACTTC.

The chain is built from TRBV2 and TRBJ2-2; either TRBD1 or TRBD2 may supply D (5 bases each). V was trimmed by 6 bases and J by 4 bases, leaving 15 bases between them. The CDR3 runs to 15 residues. CDR1 and CDR2 (germline): SNHLY, FYNNEI. CDR3 bases: TGTGCCAGCAGCCAACGGGACGGATTCACCGGGGAGCTGTTTTTT. Protein: CASSQRDGFTGELFF.

The V call is TRBV5-1, the J call TRBJ2-7, with 11 bases aligning to TRBD2. Germline CDR1 and CDR2: SGHRS and YFSETQ. This CDR3 contains 15 residues. The V gene end was trimmed by 5 bases and the J gene end by 3 bases; junction bases not matched to a gene: 7. As DNA, the CDR3 is TGCGCCAGCAGTCCCGGGACTAGCGGAAACTACGAGCAGTACTTC. Residues: CASSPGTSGNYEQYF.

This clone was detected once. The chain carries TRBV3-1 (or the pseudogene TRBV3-2) and TRBJ2-1; 13 bases match TRBD2. Germline lookup yields CDR1 LGHDT and CDR2 YNNKEL (reference sequence). CDR3 length equals 16 residues. The trim removed 3 bases at V and 9 bases at J, leaving 8 bases unmatched. The CDR3 is CASSQGTSGVQGEQFF. CDR3 DNA: TGTGCCAGCAGCCAGGGGACTAGCGGGGTACAAGGTGAGCAGTTCTTC.

The V and J genes are TRBV5-1 and TRBJ1-4; no clear D. CDR3 length: 15 residues. CDR1 and CDR2 (germline): SGHRS, YFSETQ. Trimming removed 0 bases from V and 4 bases from J, with 10 bases in between. CDR3 loop: CASSLALQLNEKLFF. CDR3 nucleotides: TGCGCCAGCAGCTTGGCTTTACAGCTTAATGAAAAACTGTTTTTT. Filled out from reference TRBV5-1 and TRBJ1-4, the complete variable domain reads KAGVTQTPRYLIKTRGQQVTLSCSPISGHRSVSWYQQTPGQGLQFLFEYFSETQRNKGNFPGRFSGRQFSNSRSEMNVSTLELGDSALYLCASSLALQLNEKLFFGSGTQLSVL.

V and J are TRBV27 and TRBJ2-7, with 8 nucleotides matching TRBD2. CDR1 is MNHEY and CDR2 is SMNVEV in the germline V gene (reference sequence). This CDR3 spans 14 amino acids. V dropped 5 bases and J dropped 2; count of bases not matched to a gene: 5. The CDR3 sequence: CASSLRGGPYEQYF. CDR3 DNA: TGTGCCAGCAGTCTCCGGGGGGGCCCCTACGAGCAGTACTTC.

The chain combines TRBV6-5 with TRBJ1-5, with no clear D. V lost 0 bases to trimming and J lost 0 bases, with 9 bases between them. The CDR3 is 16 residues long. Germline CDR1 reads MNHEY; CDR2 reads SVGAGI. CDR3 DNA: TGTGCCAGCAGTTACTCCGGGCGTTATAGCAATCAGCCCCAGCATTTT. Residues: CASSYSGRYSNQPQHF.

The CDR3 is CASSATGGRYEQYF. The CDR3, as DNA: TGTGCCAGCAGCGCTACAGGGGGCCGCTACGAGCAGTACTTC. V usage is TRBV28 and J usage is TRBJ2-7; 9 bases line up with TRBD1. The CDR3 totals 14 residues. Unmatched junction bases numbered 6, after V lost 6 bases and J lost 3 bases. Germline V gene sequence: CDR1 MDHEN, CDR2 SYDVKM.

J is TRBJ1-5 and V is TRBV6-1; TRBD1 is a possible D gene (5 bases). CDR1 is MNHNS, CDR2 SASEGT, per germline. This CDR3 comprises 15 residues. V shed 6 bases and J shed 5 bases, with 17 bases lying between them. The CDR3 region is CASRPAGVGDQPQHF. For the CDR3, the DNA is TGTGCCAGCAGACCCGCGGGGGTAGGGGATCAGCCCCAGCATTTT.

The chain has TRBV24-1 and TRBJ1-3, with D tentatively TRBD1 (6 bases). Germline V gene data show CDR1 as KGHDR and CDR2 as SFDVKD. V lost 3 bases and J lost 0, with 8 bases in between. CDR3 size: 15 residues. CDR3 nucleotide sequence: TGTGCCACCAGTGATACAGGGTCCTCTGGAAACACCATATATTTT. This encodes CATSDTGSSGNTIYF.

The chain has TRBV29-1 and TRBJ2-1; D might be TRBD2 (6 bases). Germline V lookup: CDR1 SQVTM, CDR2 ANQGSEA. The CDR3 has 11 amino acids. Trimming stripped 8 bases from V and 8 bases from J, with 13 bases between. The CDR3: CSKTSFDEQFF. In DNA form, the CDR3 reads TGCAGCAAGACTAGTTTCGATGAGCAGTTCTTC.

V and J are TRBV28 and TRBJ1-2; 11 positions match TRBD1. This CDR3 contains 14 residues. After removal of 4 bases from V and 6 bases from J, the junction contained 4 bases not matched to a gene. Germline V gene data show CDR1 as MDHEN and CDR2 as SYDVKM. The CDR3 DNA is TGTGCCAGCAGTTCCGGACAGGGGGCTAATGGCTACACCTTC. It specifies CASSSGQGANGYTF.

The V gene is TRBV15, the J gene TRBJ1-3; tentative D call: TRBD1 (6 bases). The germline V gene has CDR1 LNHNV and CDR2 YYDKDF (reference sequence). CDR3 length: 15 residues. The V gene lost 0 bases and the J gene lost 3 bases, with 9 bases spanning the gap. The CDR3 sequence is CATSREGASGNTIYF. In nucleotides, the CDR3 is TGTGCCACCAGCAGAGAGGGGGCGAGTGGAAACACCATATATTTT. Together with reference TRBV15 and TRBJ1-3, the CDR3 gives the full variable domain: DAMVIQNPRYQVTQFGKPVTLSCSQTLNHNVMYWYQQKSSQAPKLLFHYYDKDFNNEADTPDNFQSRRPNTSFCFLDIRSPGLGDTAMYLCATSREGASGNTIYFGEGSWLTVV.

The rearrangement uses TRBV24-1 and TRBJ2-3; 9 bases fit TRBD2. J lost 1 base, V lost 0 bases, and 4 bases had no gene match. Germline V gene lookup returns CDR1 KGHDR and CDR2 SFDVKD. This CDR3 region has 17 residues. CDR3 region: CATSDLRSGGGTDTQYF. The CDR3 DNA sequence: TGTGCCACCAGTGATTTGCGTAGCGGGGGTGGCACAGATACGCAGTATTTT.

The chain carries TRBV7-3 and TRBJ2-7; 10 positions match TRBD2. Germline V gene lookup returns CDR1 SGHTA and CDR2 FQGTGA. The V gene end was trimmed by 6 bases and the J gene end by 2 bases; junction bases not matched to a gene: 4. This CDR3 contains 14 residues. The CDR3 sequence: CASSPSGSPYEQYF. The CDR3 bases are TGTGCCAGCAGTCCTAGCGGGAGCCCCTACGAGCAGTACTTC.

The CDR3 region has the DNA TGTGCCAGCAGCTCCCGACACCTTAACTATGGCTACACCTTC. This sequence encodes CASSSRHLNYGYTF. The chain joins TRBV4-2 to TRBJ1-2; D not resolved. V lost 5 bases, J lost 1 base, and 11 bases lay in between. In germline, CDR1 is LGHNA, CDR2 YNFKEQ. CDR3 length equals 14 residues.

This chain uses TRBV28 with TRBJ2-4; TRBD2 agrees at 8 bases. The germline CDR1 and CDR2 sequences are MDHEN and SYDVKM. CDR3 length: 15 amino acids. J gave up 3 bases and V 10 bases, and 11 bases lay outside the gene matches. CDR3 DNA: TGTGCCACCGACGGGGGGGGTGAGGGCAAAAACATTCAGTACTTC. Translating gives CATDGGGEGKNIQYF.

The chain links TRBV7-9 to TRBJ2-3; D may be TRBD2 (6 bases). Germline V gene sequence: CDR1 SEHNR, CDR2 FQNEAQ (reference sequence). V shed 7 bases and J shed 4 bases, with 18 bases lying between them. The CDR3 extends over 15 amino acids. CDR3 amino acids: CASNRAGTGADTQYF. As DNA, the CDR3 is TGTGCCAGCAACCGAGCAGGGACTGGCGCAGATACGCAGTATTTT.

This rearrangement joins TRBV7-9 to TRBJ2-1; 9 bases are shared with TRBD2. Germline lookup yields CDR1 SEHNR and CDR2 FQNEAQ (reference sequence). CDR3 size: 16 residues. The V segment lost 6 bases and the J segment 9 bases; nucleotides outside the gene matches: 15. CDR3 sequence (DNA): TGTGCCAGCAGTCCCGGCGGTAGCGGGAGTAAGACTGAGCAGTTCTTC. Translated, it gives CASSPGGSGSKTEQFF. The full variable domain, with the rest looked up from reference TRBV7-9 and TRBJ2-1, is DTGVSQNPRHKITKRGQNVTFRCDPISEHNRLYWYRQTLGQGPEFLTYFQNEAQLEKSRLLSDRFSAERPKGSFSTLEIQRTEQGDSAMYLCASSPGGSGSKTEQFFGPGTRLTVL.

The chain recombines TRBV10-2 with TRBJ2-5; tentative D call: TRBD1 (5 bases). The CDR3 runs to 16 residues. The V gene's germline CDR1 is WSHSY and CDR2 SAAADI. The V and J ends lost 0 bases and 7 bases respectively, with 18 bases between them. CDR3 region: CASSESSFWTPLTQYF. CDR3 nucleotide sequence: TGCGCCAGCAGTGAGTCGTCATTTTGGACACCATTGACCCAGTACTTC.

The CDR3 nucleotides read TGTGCCATCAGTCCACACGGGCAGGGAGAGACCCAGTACTTC. Protein product: CAISPHGQGETQYF. The chain has TRBV10-3 and TRBJ2-5; a possible D gene is TRBD1 (5 bases). CDR1 ENHRY and CDR2 SYGVKD come from the germline V gene. The CDR3 is made up of 14 amino acids. Trimming cost V 5 bases and J 4 bases, with 14 bases left between them.

The chain is built from TRBV19 and TRBJ1-6; D call uncertain. Germline loops: CDR1 LNHDA, CDR2 SQIVND (reference sequence). The V end was cut by 2 bases, the J end by 9 bases, with 11 bases between. The CDR3 has 14 residues. The CDR3 DNA reads TGTGCCAGTAGTATAACGGTGCGGGTTTCACCCCTCCACTTT. Its translation: CASSITVRVSPLHF.

The chain recombines TRBV5-4 with TRBJ2-7, with 7 bases matching TRBD1. Trimming took 4 bases from V and 0 from J; bases not matched to a gene: 7. The CDR3 totals 15 residues. CDR1 and CDR2 from the germline V gene are SGHNT and YYREEE (reference sequence). The CDR3 region has the DNA TGTGCCAGCAGCGCCCGGGACAGAAACTCCTACGAGCAGTACTTC. Translated, it gives CASSARDRNSYEQYF.

In this sample, this clone turned up once. This chain links TRBV9 with TRBJ1-4; 7 bases fit TRBD1. Per the germline V gene, CDR1 is SGDLS and CDR2 is YYNGEE. V was pared by 3 bases and J by 3 bases, with 5 bases of the junction left unmatched. CDR3 length: 15 residues. The CDR3 bases are TGTGCCAGCAGCGCCCCCGGGACAGCTAATGAAAAACTGTTTTTT. Residues: CASSAPGTANEKLFF.

The J gene is TRBJ1-3, the V gene TRBV7-2; D might be TRBD1 (5 bases). This CDR3 is 15 amino acids long. V gave up 3 bases and J gave up 0 bases, with 9 bases separating them. Germline V lookup: CDR1 SGHTA, CDR2 FQGNSA. Here the CDR3 reads CASSFSQGSGNTIYF. The CDR3 DNA reads as TGTGCCAGCAGCTTCTCTCAGGGCTCTGGAAACACCATATATTTT.

The V call is TRBV7-3, the J call TRBJ1-1; possible D gene TRBD1, 5 bases. CDR1 and CDR2 from the germline V gene are SGHTA and FQGTGA. V lost 5 bases and J 10 bases, leaving 11 bases between the germline ends. The CDR3 loop spans 11 amino acids. The CDR3 loop reads CASSRGSGAFF. CDR3 coding DNA: TGTGCCAGCAGCCGGGGCAGTGGAGCTTTCTTT.

This sequence joins TRBV5-1 and TRBJ2-7; 9 bases fit TRBD1. Germline V gene data show CDR1 as SGHRS and CDR2 as YFSETQ. The V and J ends lost 4 bases and 2 bases, in that order; junction bases with no gene match: 4. This CDR3 comprises 14 residues. The chain's CDR3 is CASSLDRGAYEQYF. In DNA, the CDR3 is TGCGCCAGCAGCCTCGACAGGGGGGCCTACGAGCAGTACTTC.

The V gene is TRBV18, the J gene TRBJ1-5, with no clear D. V lost 2 bases and J lost 5, with 7 bases in between. In germline, CDR1 is KGHSH, CDR2 LQKENI. The CDR3 spans 13 residues. DNA for the CDR3: TGTGCCAGCTCACCAGGAAAAGATCAGCCCCAGCATTTT. Encoded protein: CASSPGKDQPQHF.

The chain recombines TRBV9 with TRBJ1-3; 7 nucleotides line up with TRBD1. The CDR3 is 16 amino acids. The germline gives CDR1 SGDLS, CDR2 YYNGEE. V was clipped by 6 bases and J by 0 bases; unmatched bases: 9. DNA for the CDR3: TGTGCCAGCACGCCAGGGGGGTTCCCCTCTGGAAACACCATATATTTT. Its protein is CASTPGGFPSGNTIYF. Full variable domain (outside the CDR3, taken from reference TRBV9 and TRBJ1-3): DSGVTQTPKHLITATGQRVTLRCSPRSGDLSVYWYQQSLDQGLQFLIQYYNGEERAKGNILERFSAQQFPDLHSELNLSSLELGDSALYFCASTPGGFPSGNTIYFGEGSWLTVV.